This T cell receptor (beta chain) is drawn from a study of human T cells and chemical hapten exposure. Time point in this sample: patch test 3, about 24 weeks after DPC sensitization. This sample's treatment: therapeutic diphenylcyclopropenone sensitization with weekly scalp DPC. V lost 5 bases and J lost 5, with 4 bases in between. The CDR3 loop spans 11 amino acids. The germline gives CDR1 SEHNR, CDR2 FQNEAQ (reference sequence). TCRdb processed the RACE reads anew with MiXCR; each CDR3 protein has one entry. The table records tens of thousands of distinct CDR3 sequences, roughly 10% of them present only once.

The sequences come from whole blood, collected in connection with sensitization to the hapten diphenylcyclopropenone (DPC). The clonotype comes from a woman aged 40 to 50 with alopecia areata. Some clones in this sample may be carry-over from other donors' samples. The chain is built from TRBV7-9 and TRBJ1-5; D gene unclear. CDR3 bases: TGTGCCAGCAGCCCCTATCAGCCCCAGCATTTT. As protein: CASSPYQPQHF.